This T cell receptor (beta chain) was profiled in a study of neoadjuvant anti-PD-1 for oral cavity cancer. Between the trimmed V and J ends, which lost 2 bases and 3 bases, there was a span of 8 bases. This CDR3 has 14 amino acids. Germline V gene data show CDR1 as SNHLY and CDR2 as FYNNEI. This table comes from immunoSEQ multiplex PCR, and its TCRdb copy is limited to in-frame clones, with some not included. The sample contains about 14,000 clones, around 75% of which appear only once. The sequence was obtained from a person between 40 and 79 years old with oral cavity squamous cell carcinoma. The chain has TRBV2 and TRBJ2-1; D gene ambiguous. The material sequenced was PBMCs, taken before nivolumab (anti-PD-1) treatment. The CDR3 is CASSEWVDYNEQFF. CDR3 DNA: TGTGCCAGCAGTGAATGGGTGGACTACAATGAGCAGTTCTTC.